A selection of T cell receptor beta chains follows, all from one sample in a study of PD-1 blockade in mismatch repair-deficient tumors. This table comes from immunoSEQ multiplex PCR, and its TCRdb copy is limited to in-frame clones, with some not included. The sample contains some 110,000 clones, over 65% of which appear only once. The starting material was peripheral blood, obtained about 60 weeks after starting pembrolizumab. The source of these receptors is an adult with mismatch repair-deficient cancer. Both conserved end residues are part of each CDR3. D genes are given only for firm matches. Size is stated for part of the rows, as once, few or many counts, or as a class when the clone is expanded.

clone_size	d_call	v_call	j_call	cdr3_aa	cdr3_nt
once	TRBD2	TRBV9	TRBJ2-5	CASSPSALAGQETQYF	TGTGCCAGCAGCCCCTCGGCGTTAGCGGGACAAGAGACCCAGTACTTC
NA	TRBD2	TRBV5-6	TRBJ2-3	CASSWGAGGDTQYF	TGTGCCAGCAGCTGGGGAGCGGGAGGAGATACGCAGTATTTT
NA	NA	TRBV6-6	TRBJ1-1	CASSTLSTGNTEAFF	TGTGCCAGCAGTACCCTCTCGACGGGGAACACTGAAGCTTTCTTT
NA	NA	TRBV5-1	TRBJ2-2	CASSFLPNTGELFF	TGCGCCAGCAGCTTCCTCCCGAACACCGGGGAGCTGTTTTTT
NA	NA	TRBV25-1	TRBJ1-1	CASSEKNRGNTEAFF	TGTGCCAGCAGTGAAAAGAATAGAGGGAACACTGAAGCTTTCTTT
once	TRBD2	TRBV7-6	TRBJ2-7	CASSLGSSAGVYEQYF	TGTGCCAGCAGCTTAGGATCCTCAGCGGGAGTATACGAGCAGTACTTC
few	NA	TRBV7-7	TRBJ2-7	CASSPQIGSYEQYF	TGTGCTAGCAGCCCTCAGATTGGGTCCTACGAGCAGTACTTC
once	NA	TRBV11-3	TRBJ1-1	CASSQRGTQGTEAFF	TGTGCCAGCAGCCAAAGAGGGACACAAGGGACAGAAGCTTTCTTT
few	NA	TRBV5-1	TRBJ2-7	CASSPGEVYEQYF	TGCGCCAGCAGCCCCGGGGAGGTCTACGAGCAGTACTTC
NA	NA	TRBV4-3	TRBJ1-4	CASSLRAGNEKLFF	TGCGCCAGCAGCCTTCGGGCGGGTAATGAAAAACTGTTTTTT
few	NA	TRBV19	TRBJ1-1	CASSDTTVGNTEAFF	TGTGCCAGTAGTGACACAACTGTTGGGAACACTGAAGCTTTCTTT
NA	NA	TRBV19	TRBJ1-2	CASSILPPNTGTTLYGYTF	TGTGCCAGTAGTATCCTACCCCCCAACACGGGGACGACCCTCTATGGCTACACCTTC
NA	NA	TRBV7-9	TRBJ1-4	CASSRRDTLNEKLFF	TGTGCCAGCAGCCGCCGGGACACCCTAAATGAAAAACTGTTTTTT
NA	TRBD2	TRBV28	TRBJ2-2	CASRSSGDTGELFF	TGTGCCAGCAGATCCAGCGGGGACACCGGGGAGCTGTTTTTT
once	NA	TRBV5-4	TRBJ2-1	CASSFFQGAIDNEQFF	TGTGCCAGCAGCTTTTTTCAGGGTGCTATCGACAATGAGCAGTTCTTC
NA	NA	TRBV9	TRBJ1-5	CASSVSAFSNQPQHF	TGTGCCAGCAGCGTATCAGCGTTTAGCAATCAGCCCCAGCATTTT
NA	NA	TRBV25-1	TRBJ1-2	CASSDLRGDYGYTF	TGTGCCAGCAGTGACCTGCGGGGCGACTATGGCTACACCTTC
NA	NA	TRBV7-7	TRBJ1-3	CASSLDSGNTIYF	TGTGCTAGCAGCTTAGACTCGGGGAACACCATATATTTT
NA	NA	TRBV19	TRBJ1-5	CASSIGDLRGSQPQHF	TGTGCCAGTAGTATCGGCGACCTCCGGGGGAGTCAGCCCCAGCATTTT
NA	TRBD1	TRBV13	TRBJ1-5	CASSRRQGGQPQHF	TGTGCCAGCAGCCGTCGACAGGGAGGGCAGCCCCAGCATTTT
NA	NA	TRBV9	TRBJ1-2	CASSEGFLGAYGYTF	TGTGCCAGCAGCGAGGGATTCCTGGGGGCCTATGGCTACACCTTC
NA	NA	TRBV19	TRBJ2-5	CASSIAIRETQYF	TGTGCCAGTAGTATTGCGATAAGGGAGACCCAGTACTTC
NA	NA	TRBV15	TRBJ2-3	CATSRDISDTQYF	TGTGCCACCAGCAGAGATATATCAGATACGCAGTATTTT
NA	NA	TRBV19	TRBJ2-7	CASSIGSEQYF	TGTGCCAGTAGTATTGGATCCGAGCAGTACTTC
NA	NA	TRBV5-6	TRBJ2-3	CASSLAPTDTQYF	TGTGCCAGCAGCTTGGCCCCGACAGATACGCAGTATTTT
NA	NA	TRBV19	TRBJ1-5	CASSMRTDSNQPQHF	TGTGCCAGTAGTATGCGGACAGATAGCAATCAGCCCCAGCATTTT
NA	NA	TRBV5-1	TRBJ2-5	CASNELTQETQYF	TGCGCCAGCAATGAACTTACTCAAGAGACCCAGTACTTC
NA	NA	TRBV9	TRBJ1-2	CASSAAAGYTF	TGTGCCAGCAGCGCCGCGGCTGGCTACACCTTC
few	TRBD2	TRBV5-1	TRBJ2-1	CASSLGLANEQFF	TGCGCCAGCAGCTTAGGACTAGCGAATGAGCAGTTCTTC
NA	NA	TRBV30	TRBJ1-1	CAWVRQGYGAEAFF	TGTGCCTGGGTTCGTCAGGGATACGGTGCTGAAGCTTTCTTT
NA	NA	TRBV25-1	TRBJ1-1	CASRVDSSEAFF	TGTGCCAGCAGAGTAGACAGCTCTGAAGCTTTCTTT
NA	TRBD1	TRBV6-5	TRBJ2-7	CASSYPQGQGGEQYF	TGTGCCAGCAGTTACCCTCAGGGACAGGGGGGGGAGCAGTACTTC
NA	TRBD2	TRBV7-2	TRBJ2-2	CASSFGLALGGELFF	TGTGCCAGCAGCTTTGGACTAGCTTTAGGCGGGGAGCTGTTTTTT
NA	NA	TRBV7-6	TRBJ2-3	CASSPFWQGTDTQYF	TGTGCCAGCAGCCCCTTTTGGCAGGGCACAGATACGCAGTATTTT
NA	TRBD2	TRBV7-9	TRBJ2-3	CASSSPGLATDTQYF	TGTGCCAGCAGCTCCCCGGGACTAGCTACAGATACGCAGTATTTT
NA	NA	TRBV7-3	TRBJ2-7	CASSPHRDPYEQYF	TGTGCCAGCAGCCCACACAGGGACCCCTACGAGCAGTACTTC
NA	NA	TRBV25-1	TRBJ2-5	CASSVPPETQYF	TGTGCCAGCAGTGTACCCCCAGAGACCCAGTACTTC
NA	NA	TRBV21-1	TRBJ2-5	CASSKAGETQYF	TGTGCCAGCAGCAAAGCGGGGGAGACCCAGTACTTC
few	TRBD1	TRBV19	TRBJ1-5	CASSTGTGLGNQPQHF	TGTGCCAGTAGTACAGGGACAGGGTTGGGCAATCAGCCCCAGCATTTT
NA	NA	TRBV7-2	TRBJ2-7	CASSFRRYEQYF	TGTGCCAGCAGCTTTCGTCGCTACGAGCAGTACTTC
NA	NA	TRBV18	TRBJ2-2	CASSPGQNTGELFF	TGTGCCAGCTCACCGGGACAGAACACCGGGGAGCTGTTTTTT
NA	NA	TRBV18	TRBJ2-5	CASSQGMREETQYF	TGTGCCAGCTCTCAGGGCATGCGGGAAGAGACCCAGTACTTC